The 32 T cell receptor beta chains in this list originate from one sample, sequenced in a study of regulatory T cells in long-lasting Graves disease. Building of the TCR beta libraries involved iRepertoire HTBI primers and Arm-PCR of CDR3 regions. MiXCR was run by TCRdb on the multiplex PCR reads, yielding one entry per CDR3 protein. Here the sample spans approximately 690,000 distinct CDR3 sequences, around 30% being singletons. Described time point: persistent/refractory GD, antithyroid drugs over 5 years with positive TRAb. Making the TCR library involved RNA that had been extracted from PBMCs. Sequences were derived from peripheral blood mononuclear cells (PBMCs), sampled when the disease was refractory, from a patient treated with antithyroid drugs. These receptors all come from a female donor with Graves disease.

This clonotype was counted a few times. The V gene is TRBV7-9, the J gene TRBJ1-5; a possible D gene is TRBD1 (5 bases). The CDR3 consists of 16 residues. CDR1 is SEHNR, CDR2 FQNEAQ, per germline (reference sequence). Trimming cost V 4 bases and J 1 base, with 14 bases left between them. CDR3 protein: CASSSGRPGSNQPQHF. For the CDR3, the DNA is TGTGCCAGCAGCTCGGGACGGCCGGGGAGCAATCAGCCCCAGCATTTT. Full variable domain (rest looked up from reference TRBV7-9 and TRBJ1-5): DTGVSQNPRHKITKRGQNVTFRCDPISEHNRLYWYRQTLGQGPEFLTYFQNEAQLEKSRLLSDRFSAERPKGSFSTLEIQRTEQGDSAMYLCASSSGRPGSNQPQHFGDGTRLSIL.

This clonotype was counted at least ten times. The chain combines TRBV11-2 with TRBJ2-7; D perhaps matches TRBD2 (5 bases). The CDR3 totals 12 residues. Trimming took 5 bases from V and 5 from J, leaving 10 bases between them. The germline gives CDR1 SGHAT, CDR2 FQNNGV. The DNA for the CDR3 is TGTGCCAGCAGCATCCGGGAAGACGAGCAGTACTTC. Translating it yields CASSIREDEQYF.

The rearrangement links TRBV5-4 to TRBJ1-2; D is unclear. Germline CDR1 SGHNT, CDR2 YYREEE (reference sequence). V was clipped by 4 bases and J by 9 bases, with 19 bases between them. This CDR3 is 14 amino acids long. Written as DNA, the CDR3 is TGTGCCAGCAGCCTTCAGGACTGGCTGGAGCGCTACACCTTC. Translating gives CASSLQDWLERYTF.

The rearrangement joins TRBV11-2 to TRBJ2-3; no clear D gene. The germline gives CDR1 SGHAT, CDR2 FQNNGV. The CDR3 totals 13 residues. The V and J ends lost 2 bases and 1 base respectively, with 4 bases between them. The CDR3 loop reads CASSLPGTDTQYF. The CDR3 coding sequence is TGTGCCAGCAGCTTACCCGGCACAGATACGCAGTATTTT.

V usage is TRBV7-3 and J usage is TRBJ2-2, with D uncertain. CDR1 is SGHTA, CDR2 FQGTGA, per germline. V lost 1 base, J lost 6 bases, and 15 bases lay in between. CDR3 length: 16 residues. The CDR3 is CASSLIGSRYPGELFF. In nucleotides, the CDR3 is TGTGCCAGCAGCTTAATCGGCAGTCGGTATCCCGGGGAGCTGTTTTTT. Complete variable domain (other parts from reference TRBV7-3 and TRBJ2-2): GAGVSQTPSNKVTEKGKYVELRCDPISGHTALYWYRQSLGQGPEFLIYFQGTGAADDSGLPNDRFFAVRPEGSVSTLKIQRTERGDSAVYLCASSLIGSRYPGELFFGEGSRLTVL.

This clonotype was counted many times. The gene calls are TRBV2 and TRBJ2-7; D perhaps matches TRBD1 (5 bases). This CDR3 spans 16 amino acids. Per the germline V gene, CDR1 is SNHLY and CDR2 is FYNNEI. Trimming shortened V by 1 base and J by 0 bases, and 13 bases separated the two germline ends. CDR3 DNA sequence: TGTGCCAGCAGTGAAGTTGGGGCCACACTCTCCTACGAGCAGTACTTC. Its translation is CASSEVGATLSYEQYF.

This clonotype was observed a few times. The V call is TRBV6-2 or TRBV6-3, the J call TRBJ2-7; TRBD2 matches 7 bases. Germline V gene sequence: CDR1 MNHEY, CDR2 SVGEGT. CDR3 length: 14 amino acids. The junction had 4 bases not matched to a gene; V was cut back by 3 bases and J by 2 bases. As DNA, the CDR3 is TGTGCCAGCAGTTATGCGGGACTACCCTACGAGCAGTACTTC. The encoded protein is CASSYAGLPYEQYF.

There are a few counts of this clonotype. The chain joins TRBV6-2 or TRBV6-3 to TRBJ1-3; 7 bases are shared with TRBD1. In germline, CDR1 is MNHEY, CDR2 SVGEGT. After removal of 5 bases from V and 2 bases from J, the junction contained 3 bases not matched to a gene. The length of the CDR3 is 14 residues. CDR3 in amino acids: CASSPQGTGNTIYF. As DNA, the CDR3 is TGTGCCAGCAGTCCACAGGGGACTGGAAACACCATATATTTT.

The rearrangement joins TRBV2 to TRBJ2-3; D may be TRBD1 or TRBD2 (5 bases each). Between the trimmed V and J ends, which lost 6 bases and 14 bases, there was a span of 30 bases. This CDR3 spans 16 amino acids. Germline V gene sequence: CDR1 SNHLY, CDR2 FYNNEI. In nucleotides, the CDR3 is TGTGCCAGCAGCCCCTGGTCGGGACGGGGATTCTGGGAGAGGTATTTT. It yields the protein CASSPWSGRGFWERYF.

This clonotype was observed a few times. CDR3: CSVTRQGQAFF. DNA of the CDR3: TGCAGCGTCACCCGACAGGGGCAAGCTTTCTTT. The rearrangement links TRBV29-1 to TRBJ1-1, with 8 bases fitting TRBD1. The CDR3 loop spans 11 amino acids. CDR1 SQVTM and CDR2 ANQGSEA come from the germline V gene. Trimming at V came to 6 bases and at J to 9 bases, leaving 6 bases not matched to a gene.

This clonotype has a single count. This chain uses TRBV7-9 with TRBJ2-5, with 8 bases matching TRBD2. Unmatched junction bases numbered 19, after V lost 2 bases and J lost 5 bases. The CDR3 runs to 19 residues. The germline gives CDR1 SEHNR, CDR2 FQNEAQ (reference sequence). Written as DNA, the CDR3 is TGTGCCAGCAGCTTACCCCCGGACGGACTAGCCTCACTGCTGGAGACCCAGTACTTC. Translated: CASSLPPDGLASLLETQYF. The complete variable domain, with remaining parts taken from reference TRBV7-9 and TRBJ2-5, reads DTGVSQNPRHKITKRGQNVTFRCDPISEHNRLYWYRQTLGQGPEFLTYFQNEAQLEKSRLLSDRFSAERPKGSFSTLEIQRTEQGDSAMYLCASSLPPDGLASLLETQYFGPGTRLLVL.

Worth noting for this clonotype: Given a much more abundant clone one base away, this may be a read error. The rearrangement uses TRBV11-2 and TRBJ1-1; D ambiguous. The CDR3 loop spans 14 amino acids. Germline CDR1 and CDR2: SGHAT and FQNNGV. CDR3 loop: CASSQARWNAEAFF. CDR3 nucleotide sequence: TGTGCCAGCAGCCAAGCCCGTTGGAACGCTGAAGCTTTCTTT.

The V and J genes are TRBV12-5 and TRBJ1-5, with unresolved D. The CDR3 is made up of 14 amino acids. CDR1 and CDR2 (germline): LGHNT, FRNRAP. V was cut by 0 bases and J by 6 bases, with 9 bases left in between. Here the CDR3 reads CASGLVSAGQPQHF. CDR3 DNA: TGTGCTAGTGGTTTGGTCAGTGCGGGTCAGCCCCAGCATTTT.

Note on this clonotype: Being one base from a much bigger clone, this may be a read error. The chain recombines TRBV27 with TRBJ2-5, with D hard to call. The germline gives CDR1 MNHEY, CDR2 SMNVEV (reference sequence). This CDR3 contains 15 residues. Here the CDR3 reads CASHAALGNQETQHF. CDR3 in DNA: TGTGCCAGCCACGCGGCCCTGGGCAACCAAGAGACCCAGCACTTC.

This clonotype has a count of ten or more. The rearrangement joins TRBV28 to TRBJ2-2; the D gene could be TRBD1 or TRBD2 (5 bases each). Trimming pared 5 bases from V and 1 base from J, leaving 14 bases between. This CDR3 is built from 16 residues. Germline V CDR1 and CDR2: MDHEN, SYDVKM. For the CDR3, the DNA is TGTGCCAGCAGTGACGCCGGGACGAGGAACACCGGGGAGCTGTTTTTT. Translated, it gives CASSDAGTRNTGELFF.

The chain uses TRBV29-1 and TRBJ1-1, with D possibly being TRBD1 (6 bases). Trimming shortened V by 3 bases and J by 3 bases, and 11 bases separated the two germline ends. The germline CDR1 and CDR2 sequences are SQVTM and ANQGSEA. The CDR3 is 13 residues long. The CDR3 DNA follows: TGCAGCGTTGAGTCAGGGGTAGACACTGAAGCTTTCTTT. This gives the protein CSVESGVDTEAFF.

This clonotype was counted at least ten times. The CDR3 region is CATSDPGGSGYTF. CDR3 nucleotide sequence: TGTGCCACCAGTGATCCAGGGGGAAGTGGCTACACCTTC. This rearrangement joins TRBV24-1 to TRBJ1-2; 7 bases fit TRBD1. The CDR3 is made up of 13 amino acids. Germline CDR1 is KGHDR and CDR2 is SFDVKD. V shed 3 bases and J 7 bases; nucleotides not matched to a gene: 4.

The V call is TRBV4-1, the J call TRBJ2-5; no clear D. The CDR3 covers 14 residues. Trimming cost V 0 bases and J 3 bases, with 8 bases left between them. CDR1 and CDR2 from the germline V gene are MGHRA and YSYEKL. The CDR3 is CASSQEELEETQYF. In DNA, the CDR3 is TGCGCCAGCAGCCAAGAAGAATTGGAAGAGACCCAGTACTTC.

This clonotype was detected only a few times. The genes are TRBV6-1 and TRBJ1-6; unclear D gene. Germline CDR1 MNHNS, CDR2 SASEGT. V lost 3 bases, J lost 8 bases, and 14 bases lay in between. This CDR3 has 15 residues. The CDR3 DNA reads TGTGCCAGCAGTGACCCAAGAGGGTCGGATTCACCCCTCCACTTT. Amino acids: CASSDPRGSDSPLHF.

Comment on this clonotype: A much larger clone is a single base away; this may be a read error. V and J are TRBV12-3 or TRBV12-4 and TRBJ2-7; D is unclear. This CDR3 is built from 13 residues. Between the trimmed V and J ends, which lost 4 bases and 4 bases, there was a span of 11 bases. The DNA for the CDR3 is TGTGCCAGCAGTTCAGCGCTCGCTTACGAGCAGTACTTC. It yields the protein CASSSALAYEQYF.

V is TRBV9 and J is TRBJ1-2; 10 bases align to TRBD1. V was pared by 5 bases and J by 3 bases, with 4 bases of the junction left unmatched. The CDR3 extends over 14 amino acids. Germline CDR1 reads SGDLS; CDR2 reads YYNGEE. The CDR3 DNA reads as TGTGCCAGCAGACCTGGACAGGGGGACTATGGCTACACCTTC. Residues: CASRPGQGDYGYTF.

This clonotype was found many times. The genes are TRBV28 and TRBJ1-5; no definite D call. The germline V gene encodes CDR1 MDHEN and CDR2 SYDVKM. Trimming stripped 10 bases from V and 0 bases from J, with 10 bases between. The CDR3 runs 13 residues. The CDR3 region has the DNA TGTGCCACCGCTATCCATAGCAATCAGCCCCAGCATTTT. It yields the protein CATAIHSNQPQHF.

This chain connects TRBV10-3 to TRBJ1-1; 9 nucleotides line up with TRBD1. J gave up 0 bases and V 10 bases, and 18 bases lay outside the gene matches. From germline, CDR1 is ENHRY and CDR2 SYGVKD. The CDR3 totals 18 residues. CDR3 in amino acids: CATHYGQGLGFMNTEAFF. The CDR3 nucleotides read TGTGCCACCCACTACGGACAGGGGCTCGGGTTCATGAACACTGAAGCTTTCTTT.

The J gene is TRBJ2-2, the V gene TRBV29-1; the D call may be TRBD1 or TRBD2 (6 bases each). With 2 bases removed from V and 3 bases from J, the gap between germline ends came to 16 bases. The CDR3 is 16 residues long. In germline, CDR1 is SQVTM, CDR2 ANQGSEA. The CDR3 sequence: CSVENPGGPDTGELFF. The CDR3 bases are TGCAGCGTTGAAAACCCCGGGGGCCCCGACACCGGGGAGCTGTTTTTT.

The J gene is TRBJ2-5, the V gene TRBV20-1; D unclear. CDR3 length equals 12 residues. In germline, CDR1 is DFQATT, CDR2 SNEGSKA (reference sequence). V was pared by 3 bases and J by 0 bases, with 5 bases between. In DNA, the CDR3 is TGCAGTGCTAGTCCGAACCAAGAGACCCAGTACTTC. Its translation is CSASPNQETQYF.

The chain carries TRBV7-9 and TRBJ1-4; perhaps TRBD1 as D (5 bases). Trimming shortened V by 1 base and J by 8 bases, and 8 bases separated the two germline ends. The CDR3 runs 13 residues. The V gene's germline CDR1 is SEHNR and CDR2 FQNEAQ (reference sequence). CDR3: CASSLVQEEKLFF. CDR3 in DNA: TGTGCCAGCAGCTTAGTACAGGAGGAAAAACTGTTTTTT.

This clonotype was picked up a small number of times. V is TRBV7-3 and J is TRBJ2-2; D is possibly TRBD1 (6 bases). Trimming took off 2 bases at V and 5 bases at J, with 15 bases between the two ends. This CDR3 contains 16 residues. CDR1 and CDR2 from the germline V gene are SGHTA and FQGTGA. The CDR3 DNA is TGTGCCAGCAGCTTACACGGGACACCGCGGACCGGGGAGCTGTTTTTT. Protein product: CASSLHGTPRTGELFF.

CDR3 sequence: CASSLGQDQPQHF. The CDR3 DNA follows: TGTGCCAGCAGCTTAGGACAGGATCAGCCCCAGCATTTT. V gene TRBV7-8 combines with J gene TRBJ1-5, with a tentative D call TRBD1 (6 bases). Germline V gives CDR1 SGHVS, CDR2 FQNEAQ. The CDR3 covers 13 residues. Trimming cost V 1 base and J 5 bases, with 6 bases left between them.

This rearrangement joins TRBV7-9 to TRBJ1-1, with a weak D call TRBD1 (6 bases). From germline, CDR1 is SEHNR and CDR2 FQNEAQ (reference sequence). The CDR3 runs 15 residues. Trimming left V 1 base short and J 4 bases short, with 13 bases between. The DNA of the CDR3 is TGTGCCAGCAGCTTAGGCAATCCGGGGGCCACTGAAGCTTTCTTT. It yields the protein CASSLGNPGATEAFF.

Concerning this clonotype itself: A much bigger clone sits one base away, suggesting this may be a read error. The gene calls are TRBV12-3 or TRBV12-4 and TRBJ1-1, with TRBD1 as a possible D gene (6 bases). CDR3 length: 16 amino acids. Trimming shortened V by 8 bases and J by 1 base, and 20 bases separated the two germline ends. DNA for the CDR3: TGTGCCAGCGGCAACTATCGGACAGCGCCGAACACTGAAGCTTTCTTT. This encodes CASGNYRTAPNTEAFF.

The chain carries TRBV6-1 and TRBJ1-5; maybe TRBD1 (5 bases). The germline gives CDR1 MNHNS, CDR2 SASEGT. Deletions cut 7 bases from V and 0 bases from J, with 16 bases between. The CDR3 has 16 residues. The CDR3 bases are TGTGCCAGCAAAGATTATGCGACAGATAGCAATCAGCCCCAGCATTTT. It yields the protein CASKDYATDSNQPQHF.

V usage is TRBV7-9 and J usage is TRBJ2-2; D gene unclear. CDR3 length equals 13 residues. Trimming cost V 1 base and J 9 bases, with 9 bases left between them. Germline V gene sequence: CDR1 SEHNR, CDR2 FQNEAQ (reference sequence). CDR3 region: CASSLDTGWELFF. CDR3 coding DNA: TGTGCCAGCAGCTTAGACACTGGCTGGGAGCTGTTTTTT. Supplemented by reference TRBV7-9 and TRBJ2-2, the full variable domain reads DTGVSQNPRHKITKRGQNVTFRCDPISEHNRLYWYRQTLGQGPEFLTYFQNEAQLEKSRLLSDRFSAERPKGSFSTLEIQRTEQGDSAMYLCASSLDTGWELFFGEGSRLTVL.